This T cell receptor beta chain was documented in a study of OX40 agonist ivuxolimab in advanced cancers. Study at large: Three patients had partial responses: one hepatocellular carcinoma, two cutaneous melanoma.

Notes on this clone: No antigen is known for it.

Clones were sequenced by immunoSEQ multiplex PCR, and TCRdb holds only the in-frame ones, with some missing. The sample holds some 70,000 clones, 80% to 95% seen once. Germline-derived CDR1 and CDR2 are LGHNA and YNFKEQ. This CDR3 has 17 residues. With 2 bases removed from V and 1 base from J, the gap between germline ends came to 12 bases. Points from the study as a whole: People who partly responded at 0.1-3.0 mg/kg had some of the least clonal expansion seen.

The sequenced sample was CD4+ or CD8+ T cells sorted from blood, obtained in a trial of the OX40 agonist ivuxolimab. The chain joins TRBV4-2 to TRBJ2-6, with D hard to call. The origin of this receptor is an adult with an advanced solid tumor such as melanoma, head and neck, liver or kidney cancer. The chain's CDR3 is CASSQTARFSGANVLTF. Written as DNA, the CDR3 is TGTGCCAGCAGCCAAACAGCGAGATTTTCTGGGGCCAACGTCCTGACTTTC.